This T cell receptor (beta chain) was profiled in a study of human T cells and chemical hapten exposure. MiXCR, applied by TCRdb to the RACE reads, yields one record per CDR3 protein. The sample holds just under 65,000 distinct CDR3 sequences, 11% seen once. The CDR3 runs to 15 residues. Germline V gene sequence: CDR1 SGHTA, CDR2 FQGNSA. With V trimmed by 5 bases and J by 6 bases, 8 bases remained unmatched. Study-level findings and limits: With alopecia, donors may have immune responses unlike healthy people's. Counts of TCRs expanded at PT1 correlated positively with patch test score. Relative to control repertoires, expanded TCRs gave rise to significantly more large CDR3 similarity clusters.

Time point reported: patch test 3, about 24 weeks after DPC sensitization. Treatment defined: therapeutic diphenylcyclopropenone sensitization with weekly scalp DPC. Extraction of total RNA was performed on unfractionated whole blood. Concerning this clonotype: Its antigen is currently unknown.

Sequencing used whole blood, obtained in connection with sensitization to the hapten diphenylcyclopropenone (DPC). This receptor was identified in a woman in her 30s with alopecia areata. Some clones in this sample may be carry-over from other donors' samples. The chain carries TRBV7-2 and TRBJ2-4; 9 bases match TRBD2. The CDR3 DNA is TGTGCCAGCAGCATTCAACATAGCGGGGGAAACATTCAGTACTTC. The encoded protein is CASSIQHSGGNIQYF.